Following are 17 T cell receptor beta chains from one sample sequenced in a study of cytomegalovirus exposure and HLA in healthy donors. The PCR was carried out with 60 Vbeta primers and 13 Jbeta primers. This table comes from immunoSEQ multiplex PCR, and its TCRdb copy is limited to in-frame clones, with some not included. The sample table sets out roughly 120,000 clones. Sequencing was done on a sample of PBMCs. Receptor source: a man between 18 and 35 years old in good health and CMV-seronegative.

This chain connects TRBV6-5 to TRBJ2-5, with 16 bases fitting TRBD2. The CDR3 sequence is 15 residues long. Germline CDR1 reads MNHEY; CDR2 reads SVGAGI. Trimming took 5 bases from V and 7 from J; bases not matched to a gene: 4. CDR3 protein: CASSPGTSGRVTQYF. DNA for the CDR3: TGTGCCAGCAGTCCCGGGACTAGCGGGAGGGTGACCCAGTACTTC.

The chain employs TRBV10-1 and TRBJ2-5; 7 bases align to TRBD1. V was pared by 2 bases and J by 4 bases, with 4 bases of the junction left unmatched. Looked up from germline, CDR1 is WNHNN and CDR2 is SYGVQD (reference sequence). The CDR3 consists of 14 residues. CDR3 loop: CASSESRTGETQYF. The CDR3 bases are TGCGCCAGCAGTGAGAGCAGGACAGGAGAGACCCAGTACTTC.

This chain connects TRBV7-9 to TRBJ2-3, with 13 positions matching TRBD2. With V trimmed by 4 bases and J by 3 bases, 7 bases remained unmatched. Germline values: CDR1 SEHNR, CDR2 FQNEAQ (reference sequence). CDR3 length equals 17 residues. The DNA for the CDR3 is TGTGCCAGCAGCTCCTCGGGACTAGCGGGACCTACAGATACGCAGTATTTT. It specifies CASSSSGLAGPTDTQYF.

The genes are TRBV4-1 and TRBJ1-1; 9 bases are a match to TRBD1. Germline loops: CDR1 MGHRA, CDR2 YSYEKL. The CDR3 consists of 18 residues. The V segment lost 0 bases and the J segment 1 base; nucleotides outside the gene matches: 9. The CDR3 sequence is CASSQDPGTGRKNTEAFF. The DNA of the CDR3 is TGCGCCAGCAGCCAAGATCCAGGGACAGGGCGTAAGAACACTGAAGCTTTCTTT.

This sequence joins TRBV29-1 and TRBJ1-2, with D tentatively TRBD1 (6 bases). The V gene lost 4 bases and the J gene lost 0 bases, with 9 bases spanning the gap. This CDR3 has 13 residues. Germline V gene sequence: CDR1 SQVTM, CDR2 ANQGSEA. CDR3 amino acids: CSVGTATNYGYTF. Written as DNA, the CDR3 is TGCAGCGTTGGGACAGCCACTAACTATGGCTACACCTTC.

The chain has TRBV11-2 and TRBJ1-2, with 8 bases aligning to TRBD1. This CDR3 comprises 15 residues. Losses at the gene ends were 0 bases for V and 4 bases for J; bases not matched to a gene: 4. Per the germline V gene, CDR1 is SGHAT and CDR2 is FQNNGV. The CDR3, as DNA: TGTGCCAGCAGCTTAGAAGGACAGGGTGTCTATGGCTACACCTTC. Amino acid sequence: CASSLEGQGVYGYTF.

The CDR3: CASRGLAGGVNEQFF. The CDR3 coding sequence is TGCGCCAGCCGGGGGCTAGCGGGGGGTGTCAATGAGCAGTTCTTC. The genes are TRBV5-1 and TRBJ2-1; 11 bases are shared with TRBD2. The CDR3 extends over 15 amino acids. After removal of 7 bases from V and 6 bases from J, the junction contained 9 bases not matched to a gene. Per germline, CDR1 SGHRS and CDR2 YFSETQ. The complete variable domain, with remaining parts taken from reference TRBV5-1 and TRBJ2-1, reads KAGVTQTPRYLIKTRGQQVTLSCSPISGHRSVSWYQQTPGQGLQFLFEYFSETQRNKGNFPGRFSGRQFSNSRSEMNVSTLELGDSALYLCASRGLAGGVNEQFFGPGTRLTVL.

The V call is TRBV12-2, the J call TRBJ1-2. TRBV12-2 is reported as a pseudogene. The CDR3 spans 14 residues. The CDR3: CASRLEGGGGGYTF. The CDR3 nucleotides read TGTGCAAGTCGCTTAGAGGGAGGGGGTGGTGGCTACACCTTC.

J is TRBJ2-5 and V is TRBV14; no definite D call. The CDR3 has 13 amino acids. V shed 10 bases and J shed 3 bases, with 15 bases lying between them. Germline V gene sequence: CDR1 SGHDN, CDR2 FVKESK. The CDR3 reads CATRNEAKETQYF. CDR3 nucleotides: TGTGCCACCAGGAATGAGGCGAAAGAGACCCAGTACTTC.

This chain links TRBV5-8 with TRBJ2-5, with D maybe TRBD1 (6 bases). V was cut by 0 bases and J by 4 bases, with 16 bases left in between. The CDR3 contains 16 residues. Germline V gene data show CDR1 as SGHTS and CDR2 as YDEGEE. CDR3 DNA sequence: TGTGCCAGCAGCTTGGGGGGACACGGAGTTGGAGAGACCCAGTACTTC. The encoded protein is CASSLGGHGVGETQYF.

V and J are TRBV5-1 and TRBJ2-1; a weak D match, TRBD2 (6 bases). In germline, CDR1 is SGHRS, CDR2 YFSETQ. This CDR3 is built from 14 residues. The ends were cut back, 7 bases at V and 9 bases at J, with 20 bases in the middle. CDR3 sequence reads: CASFLAMGVGEQFF. In nucleotides, the CDR3 is TGCGCCAGCTTCCTAGCGATGGGGGTAGGTGAGCAGTTCTTC.

The chain combines TRBV5-6 with TRBJ1-1; TRBD1 might be the D (5 bases). The CDR3 consists of 17 residues. CDR1 is SGHDT, CDR2 YYEEEE, per germline. Trimming cost V 2 bases and J 4 bases, with 21 bases left between them. Here the CDR3 DNA reads TGTGCCAGCAGCTTATCCGACAGCTATCGGTGGGGCACTGAAGCTTTCTTT. It encodes CASSLSDSYRWGTEAFF.

The V gene is TRBV4-1, the J gene TRBJ2-1; D gene ambiguous. V was clipped by 1 base and J by 3 bases, with 10 bases between them. This CDR3 is 15 amino acids long. Germline CDR1 reads MGHRA; CDR2 reads YSYEKL. The CDR3 spells CASSQVLDLYNEQFF. CDR3 coding DNA: TGCGCCAGCAGCCAAGTTCTAGATCTCTACAATGAGCAGTTCTTC.

For the CDR3, the DNA is TGTGCCAGCAGCTTAGGTTTGATTTTTGGGACAGCGAACACTGAAGCTTTCTTT. It encodes CASSLGLIFGTANTEAFF. The chain joins TRBV11-2 to TRBJ1-1; 7 bases align to TRBD1. The CDR3 consists of 18 residues. The germline V gene encodes CDR1 SGHAT and CDR2 FQNNGV. The junction had 12 bases not matched to a gene; V was cut back by 1 base and J by 1 base.

V usage is TRBV13 and J usage is TRBJ2-7; 10 bases fit TRBD2. Trimming cost V 3 bases and J 0 bases; bases outside gene matches: 5. Germline V gene sequence: CDR1 PRHDT, CDR2 FYEKMQ (reference sequence). The CDR3 sequence is 16 residues long. DNA for the CDR3: TGTGCCAGCAGCTTGAGACTAGCGGGCATCTCCTACGAGCAGTACTTC. Encoded protein: CASSLRLAGISYEQYF. Filled out from reference TRBV13 and TRBJ2-7, the complete variable domain reads AAGVIQSPRHLIKEKRETATLKCYPIPRHDTVYWYQQGPGQDPQFLISFYEKMQSDKGSIPDRFSAQQFSDYHSELNMSSLELGDSALYFCASSLRLAGISYEQYFGPGTRLTVT.

Comments on this clone: At one end, the junction sequence differs from germline, possibly due to a read error. The chain links TRBV11-2 to TRBJ1-4; D gene ambiguous. Germline V gene data show CDR1 as SGHAT and CDR2 as FQNNGV. The CDR3 extends over 14 amino acids. The CDR3 sequence: CASSPARGNGKLFF. The DNA for the CDR3 is TGTGCCAGCAGCCCCGCCCGGGGAAATGGAAAACTGTTTTTT.

V usage is TRBV7-2 and J usage is TRBJ2-5, with TRBD2 identical over 13 bases. Germline CDR1 and CDR2: SGHTA and FQGNSA. CDR3 size: 17 residues. Unmatched junction bases numbered 4, after V lost 1 base and J lost 2 bases. The chain's CDR3 is CASSLGGLAGRQETQYF. Here the CDR3 DNA reads TGTGCCAGCAGCTTAGGGGGACTAGCGGGGAGGCAAGAGACCCAGTACTTC.